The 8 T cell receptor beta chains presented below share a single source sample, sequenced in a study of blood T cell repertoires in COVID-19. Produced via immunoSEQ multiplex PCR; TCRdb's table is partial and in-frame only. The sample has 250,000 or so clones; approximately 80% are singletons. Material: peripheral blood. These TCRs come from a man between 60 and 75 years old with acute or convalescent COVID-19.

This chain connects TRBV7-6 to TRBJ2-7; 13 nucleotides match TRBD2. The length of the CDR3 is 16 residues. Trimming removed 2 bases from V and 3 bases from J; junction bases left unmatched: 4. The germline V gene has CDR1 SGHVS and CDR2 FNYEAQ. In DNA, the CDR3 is TGTGCCAGCAGCTTACTGCGGACTAGCGGGGGCTACGAGCAGTACTTC. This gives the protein CASSLLRTSGGYEQYF.

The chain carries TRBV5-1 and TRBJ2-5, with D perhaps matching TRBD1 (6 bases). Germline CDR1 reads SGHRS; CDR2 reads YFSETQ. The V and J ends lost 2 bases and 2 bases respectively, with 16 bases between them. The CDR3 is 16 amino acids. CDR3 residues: CASSFLEQGQQETQYF. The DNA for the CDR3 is TGCGCCAGCAGCTTCCTTGAACAGGGACAACAAGAGACCCAGTACTTC.

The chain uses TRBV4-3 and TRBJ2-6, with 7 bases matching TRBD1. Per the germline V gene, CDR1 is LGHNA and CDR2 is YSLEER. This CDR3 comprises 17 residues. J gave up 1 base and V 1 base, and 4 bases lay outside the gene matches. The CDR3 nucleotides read TGCGCCAGCAGCCAAGGCTACAGGGGATCTGGGGCCAACGTCCTGACTTTC. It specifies CASSQGYRGSGANVLTF.

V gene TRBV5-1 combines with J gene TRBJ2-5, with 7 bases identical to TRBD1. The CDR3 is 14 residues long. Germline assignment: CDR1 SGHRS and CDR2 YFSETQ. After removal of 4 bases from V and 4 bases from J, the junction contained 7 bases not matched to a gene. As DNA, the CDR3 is TGCGCCAGCAGCCCTACGACAGGGCCAGAGACCCAGTACTTC. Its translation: CASSPTTGPETQYF. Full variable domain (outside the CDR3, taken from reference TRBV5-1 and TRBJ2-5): KAGVTQTPRYLIKTRGQQVTLSCSPISGHRSVSWYQQTPGQGLQFLFEYFSETQRNKGNFPGRFSGRQFSNSRSEMNVSTLELGDSALYLCASSPTTGPETQYFGPGTRLLVL.

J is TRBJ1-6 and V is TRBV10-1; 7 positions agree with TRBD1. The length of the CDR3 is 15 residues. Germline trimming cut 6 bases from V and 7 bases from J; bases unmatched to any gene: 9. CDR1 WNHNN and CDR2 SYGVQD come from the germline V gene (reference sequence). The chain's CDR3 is CASRGGRGRNSPLHF. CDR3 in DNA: TGCGCCAGCAGAGGGGGCAGGGGAAGAAATTCACCCCTCCACTTT.

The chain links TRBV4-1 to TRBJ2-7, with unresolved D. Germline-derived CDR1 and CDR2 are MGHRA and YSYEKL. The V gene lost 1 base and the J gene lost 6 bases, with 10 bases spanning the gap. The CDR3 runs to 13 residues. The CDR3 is CASSQVPAGEQYF. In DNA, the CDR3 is TGCGCCAGCAGCCAAGTCCCGGCAGGCGAGCAGTACTTC.

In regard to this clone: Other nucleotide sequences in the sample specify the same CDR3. The CDR3 nucleotides read TGTGCCAGCTCACCGTCAGGTGGGAATCAGCCCCAGCATTTT. Translated, it gives CASSPSGGNQPQHF. The chain employs TRBV18 and TRBJ1-5; D remains ambiguous. CDR1 is KGHSH and CDR2 is LQKENI in the germline V gene. CDR3 length: 14 residues. Between the trimmed V and J ends, which lost 3 bases and 4 bases, there was a span of 10 bases. The full variable domain, in which reference TRBV18 and TRBJ1-5 provide the parts outside the CDR3, is NAGVMQNPRHLVRRRGQEARLRCSPMKGHSHVYWYRQLPEEGLKFMVYLQKENIIDESGMPKERFSAEFPKEGPSILRIQQVVRGDSAAYFCASSPSGGNQPQHFGDGTRLSIL.

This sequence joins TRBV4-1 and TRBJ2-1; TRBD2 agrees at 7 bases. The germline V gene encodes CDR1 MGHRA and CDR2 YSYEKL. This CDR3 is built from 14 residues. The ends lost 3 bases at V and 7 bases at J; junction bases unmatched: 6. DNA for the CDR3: TGCGCCAGCAGCCAGACGACTAGCCGAAATGAGCAGTTCTTC. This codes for CASSQTTSRNEQFF.